This TCR beta chain appears in the sequencing data of a study of molecular identifiers for immune sequencing clone quantification (dated by TCRdb to the late 2010s). Regarding the study in general: For a replicate experiment, RNA from roughly 21,000 or 96,000 naive CD8 T cells was divided into five aliquots, of which four were sequenced. The study was a methods study using CD8 T cells to benchmark molecular-identifier clustering-based TCR repertoire sequencing (MIDCIRS) and TCR RNA copy counting.

The CDR3 sequence holds 14 residues, the cysteine and phenylalanine included. Only CDR3 DNA is held: 42 bases, read in frame from base 1. The library was made by PCR. Sequencing instrument: NextSeq 500. Bulk TCR libraries were made following a previously described method, with the TCR primers given in Table S5. Purification of total RNA was performed with the Qiagen AllPrep DNA/RNA kit. Reads from multiple sequencing runs of the same library were pooled before analysis. Regarding the original processing steps: Reads were retained only if the reads had an exact TCR constant sequence, and the retained reads were trimmed to 150 nt and grouped according to their 12-nt molecular barcodes. Reads inside each barcode group were sub-clustered using a 15% Levenshtein threshold, and a quality-weighted consensus sequence was constructed for each RNA molecule. Non-functional sequences were discarded, and so were lower-count sequences lying one edit away from another sequence. On the basis of fitting two negative binomial distributions, barcode sub-clusters with fewer than 20% of the maximum read count were discarded. The public reads were quality trimmed at Q25 with fastp and then assembled into clones with MiXCR by TCRdb, keeping productive beta chains. CDR3 protein sequences are deduplicated, and each keeps its most common genes and DNA. These V and J calls originate from TCRdb's pipeline instead of the authors' own analysis. A total of about 500,000 distinct CDR3 sequences appear in this sample, 25% of them only once. The top ten hold around 0.78% of the sample.

Findings and caveats that apply to the study as a whole: Spiked-in Jurkat TCR RNA equal to a single cell's worth was reported to be detectable even within 1,100,000 naive CD8 T cells. Approximately 2.7 recovered TCR RNA copies per cell were obtained by modeling, versus approximately 9 by digital PCR, implying a capture efficiency of about 30%. When barcode sub-clustering was left out, chimeric consensus sequences inflated TCR diversity, with chimeras reaching as high as 47%. In CMV-specific effector cells, clones with more than 20 RNA copies contained over 99% of molecules, whereas in naive cells such clones contained under 1% of molecules. The sizes of highly expanded clones could end up underestimated when identical TCR molecules share a barcode. The naive libraries included spiked-in Jurkat TCR RNA (around 10 copies' worth), and this RNA is not part of the donor repertoire.

Libraries of naive CD8 T cells were generated from roughly 20,000 to 1,000,000 sorted cells, with 10%, 30% or 50% of the purified RNA used. On a BD FACSAria II, naive CD8 T cells were FACS-sorted as CD8+CD4-CCR7+CD45RA+ and collected into RLT Plus buffer. To test detection sensitivity, Jurkat RNA equal to some 11 TCR copies was added to samples of roughly 18,000-1,100,000 naive CD8 T cells. CD8 T cells were enriched using RosetteSep CD8+ T Cell Enrichment Cocktail and Ficoll-Paque, and the enriched cells then underwent ACK red cell lysis. Turning to this clonotype: Its binding antigen is unknown. No base-level quality is on record; no much larger clone is a single base apart.

The source of this sequence is a human donor in good health. Some libraries in this study had Jurkat cell RNA spiked in. The sequence is built from TRBV3-2 and TRBJ2-1; the DNA was not used to check the table's D call, TRBD1. TRBV3-2 is a documented pseudogene. The specimen sequenced was naive CD8+ T cells from blood, with Jurkat cell RNA spiked in. The cell subset or site label, read with the paper, signifies: FACS-sorted CD8+CD4-CCR7+CD45RA+ naive T cells. Here is the DNA: TGTGCCAGCAGCCCCCGGGACGCCGGCCGTGAGCAGTTCTTC. It codes for CASSPRDAGREQFF.